This TCR beta chain was retrieved from a study of blood T cell repertoires in COVID-19. V was trimmed by 4 bases and J by 5 bases, leaving 4 bases between them. Looked up from germline, CDR1 is DFQATT and CDR2 is SNEGSKA (reference sequence). This CDR3 is 10 amino acids long. Some clones are missing from TCRdb's copy, which holds only in-frame ones; the method was immunoSEQ multiplex PCR. The sample carries 250,000 or so clones, over 75% recorded once. In this sample, this clone turned up once. Source material: peripheral blood. The chain carries TRBV20-1 and TRBJ2-3; D is ambiguous. This TCR was recovered from a woman aged 25 to 39 with acute or convalescent COVID-19. CDR3 residues: CSATGDTQYF. For the CDR3, the DNA is TGCAGTGCTACAGGAGATACGCAGTATTTT.